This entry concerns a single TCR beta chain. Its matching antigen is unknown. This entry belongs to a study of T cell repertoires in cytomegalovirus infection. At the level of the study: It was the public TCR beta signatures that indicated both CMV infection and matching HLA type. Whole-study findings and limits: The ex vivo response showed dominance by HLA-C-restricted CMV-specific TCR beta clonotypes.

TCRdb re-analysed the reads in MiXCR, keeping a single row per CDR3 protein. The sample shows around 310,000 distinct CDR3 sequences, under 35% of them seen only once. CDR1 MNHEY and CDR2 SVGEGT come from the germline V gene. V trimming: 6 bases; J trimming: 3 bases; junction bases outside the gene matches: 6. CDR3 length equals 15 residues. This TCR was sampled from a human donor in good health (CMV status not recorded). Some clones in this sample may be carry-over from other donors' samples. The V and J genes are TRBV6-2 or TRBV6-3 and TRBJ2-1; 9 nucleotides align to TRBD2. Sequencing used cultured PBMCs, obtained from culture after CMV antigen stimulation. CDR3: CASSSLAGYYNEQFF. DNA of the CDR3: TGTGCCAGCAGCTCTCTAGCGGGATACTACAATGAGCAGTTCTTC.